These T cell receptor beta chains were read from a single sample in a study of blood T cell repertoires in COVID-19. Assay: immunoSEQ multiplex PCR; the TCRdb copy retains only in-frame clones and omits some. This sample carries about 210,000 clones, roughly four fifths of them seen once, and the ten largest clones take roughly 8.7%. Sequenced sample: PBMCs or T cells enriched from blood (not recorded which). The source of these receptors is a man aged 40-50 years who had recovered from COVID-19. CDR3s include the opening cysteine and the closing phenylalanine or tryptophan. The order of the fields is D gene, V gene, clone size, J gene, CDR3 protein, CDR3 DNA. A D gene is named only where the DNA matches it firmly. Some rows mark clone size as missing; the rest say once, few, many or name a class of expanded clone.

TRBD1	TRBV30	-	TRBJ1-1	CAWNRGFAEAFF	TGTGCCTGGAACAGGGGTTTCGCTGAAGCTTTCTTT
-	TRBV5-1	-	TRBJ1-1	CASSLATGNTEAFF	TGCGCCAGCAGCTTGGCAACGGGGAACACTGAAGCTTTCTTT
TRBD2	TRBV7-9	-	TRBJ2-1	CASSLSTSGGRERYEQFF	TGTGCCAGCAGCTTATCGACTAGCGGGGGAAGGGAGAGGTATGAGCAGTTCTTC
TRBD1	TRBV19	once	TRBJ1-1	CASSQTGGTEAFF	TGTGCCAGTAGCCAGACAGGGGGCACTGAAGCTTTCTTT
TRBD2	TRBV2	-	TRBJ2-3	CASSALPGLAGEGADTQYF	TGTGCCAGCAGTGCCCTTCCGGGACTAGCGGGAGAAGGGGCAGATACGCAGTATTTT
-	TRBV1	-	TRBJ2-3	CTSSQGLLAGATVDTQYF	TGCACCAGCAGCCAAGGGCTATTAGCGGGGGCAACGGTCGATACGCAGTATTTT
TRBD2	TRBV27	many	TRBJ2-3	CASSLFTASGSSTDTQYF	TGTGCCAGCAGTTTATTCACGGCTAGCGGGTCTAGCACAGATACGCAGTATTTT
-	TRBV30	-	TRBJ2-1	CAWKGGGSYNEQFF	TGTGCCTGGAAGGGGGGGGGCTCCTACAATGAGCAGTTCTTC
-	TRBV5-4	-	TRBJ2-2	CASSGGQSGAGELFF	TGTGCCAGCAGCGGAGGACAGTCAGGGGCCGGGGAGCTGTTTTTT
TRBD1	TRBV5-6	many	TRBJ1-2	CASSFTGDYGYTF	TGTGCCAGCAGCTTTACAGGGGACTATGGCTACACCTTC
-	TRBV11-3	-	TRBJ1-1	CASSSVGNTEAFF	TGTGCCAGCAGCTCGGTTGGGAACACTGAAGCTTTCTTT
TRBD1	TRBV7-8	-	TRBJ1-2	CASSLHRGRAEGYTF	TGTGCCAGCAGCTTACACAGGGGCAGAGCGGAAGGCTACACCTTC
-	TRBV5-1	once	TRBJ2-6	CASSSEGTNSGANVLTF	TGCGCCAGCAGCTCCGAGGGAACCAACTCTGGGGCCAACGTCCTGACTTTC
-	TRBV7-2	once	TRBJ1-2	CASSLRGAPYGYTF	TGTGCCAGCAGCTTAAGAGGAGCCCCCTATGGCTACACCTTC
TRBD2	TRBV19	-	TRBJ2-1	CASTPTGRVYNEQFF	TGTGCCAGTACCCCTACCGGGAGGGTCTACAATGAGCAGTTCTTC
TRBD2	TRBV2	-	TRBJ2-7	CASRDTSGSYSEQYF	TGTGCCAGCAGGGATACTAGCGGGAGTTATTCCGAGCAGTACTTC